This paragraph covers one T cell receptor beta chain sequence. The antigen remains unidentified. The authors ran a second PCR of roughly 6 to 11 cycles using a sample-barcoded 5' primer and a J-beta primer mix. Every cDNA molecule bore a tag from a template-switch adaptor containing 12 random nucleotides. Via MiXCR, TCRdb re-called the 5' RACE reads, giving one row per CDR3 protein. The repertoire includes approximately 670,000 distinct CDR3 sequences, around 41% of them detected once, and 30% sits in the top ten. The CDR3 length is 12 residues. V dropped 3 bases and J dropped 7 bases, with 9 bases sitting between them. Germline CDR1 SEHNR, CDR2 FQNEAQ (reference sequence). The data were obtained in a study of blood T cells in healthy people across ages. Study-wide context: Per two T cells, about one barcoded beta molecule was captured through template switching. Study-wide findings and caveats: A strong correlation was found between TCR beta diversity and the percentage of naive T cells. Unsorted PBMC material precluded a definitive naive versus antigen-experienced comparison.

Sequencing used blood. The rearrangement joins TRBV7-9 to TRBJ1-1; D uncertain. This receptor was obtained from a man older than 75 in good health. This CDR3 reads CASSFDTREAFF. As DNA, the CDR3 is TGTGCCAGCAGCTTTGACACGCGTGAAGCTTTCTTT.